The 12 T cell receptor beta chains given below trace back to one sample, sequenced in a study of blood T cell repertoires in COVID-19. This table comes from immunoSEQ multiplex PCR, and its TCRdb copy is limited to in-frame clones, with some not included. The sample yields about 160,000 clones, 82% seen once. The sequencing sample was made of PBMCs or T cells enriched from blood (not recorded which). All receptors derive from a man between 60 and 75 years old who had recovered from COVID-19.

The CDR3 nucleotides read TGTGCCAGTAGTACCCCCCGACAGGGGCACAAATACGAGCAGTACTTC. Encoded protein: CASSTPRQGHKYEQYF. The V call is TRBV19, the J call TRBJ2-7, with 8 bases aligning to TRBD1. Losses at the gene ends were 4 bases for V and 4 bases for J; bases not matched to a gene: 12. Germline-derived CDR1 and CDR2 are LNHDA and SQIVND (reference sequence). The CDR3 covers 16 residues.

In DNA form, the CDR3 reads TGTGCCAGCAGGGGCTACGGGGGTCGCAATCAGCCCCAGCATTTT. Translation gives CASRGYGGRNQPQHF. The J gene is TRBJ1-5, the V gene TRBV2, with D tentatively TRBD1 (5 bases). Per germline, CDR1 SNHLY and CDR2 FYNNEI. This CDR3 has 15 residues. Trimming pared 6 bases from V and 2 bases from J, leaving 14 bases between.

This sequence joins TRBV28 and TRBJ1-5, with a possible D match to TRBD1 (6 bases). The V gene's germline CDR1 is MDHEN and CDR2 SYDVKM. V gave up 5 bases and J gave up 0 bases, with 8 bases separating them. The CDR3 is 14 amino acids. The CDR3 loop is CASSRTVSNQPQHF. The CDR3 nucleotides are TGTGCCAGCAGTAGGACAGTTAGCAATCAGCCCCAGCATTTT.

This rearrangement joins TRBV9 to TRBJ1-3; D is unresolved. The V gene's germline CDR1 is SGDLS and CDR2 YYNGEE. V was cut by 3 bases and J by 5 bases, with 3 bases left in between. The CDR3 has 11 amino acids. The CDR3 nucleotides read TGTGCCAGCAGCGCCAGAAACACCATATATTTT. Translating it yields CASSARNTIYF.

V usage is TRBV24-1 and J usage is TRBJ1-5; D possibly corresponds to TRBD1 (5 bases). The V gene's germline CDR1 is KGHDR and CDR2 SFDVKD. V dropped 5 bases and J dropped 4 bases, with 8 bases sitting between them. The CDR3 is made up of 13 amino acids. The CDR3 DNA is TGTGCCACCAGTGGACAGATGAATCAGCCCCAGCATTTT. This gives the protein CATSGQMNQPQHF.

The gene calls are TRBV4-2 and TRBJ1-6; D remains unclear. The CDR3 has 15 amino acids. Germline V lookup: CDR1 LGHNA, CDR2 YNFKEQ. Trimming stripped 4 bases from V and 8 bases from J, with 15 bases between. The CDR3 reads CASSREPHSDSPLHF. CDR3 coding DNA: TGTGCCAGCAGCCGAGAACCCCATAGCGATTCACCCCTCCACTTT.

The rearrangement joins TRBV7-9 to TRBJ2-7; the D gene is possibly TRBD1 (6 bases). The length of the CDR3 is 14 residues. The germline V gene has CDR1 SEHNR and CDR2 FQNEAQ (reference sequence). Trimming removed 2 bases at V and 7 bases at J, with 15 bases between. DNA of the CDR3: TGTGCCAGCAGCTTATCGGCAGGGGCTAAGGAGCAGTACTTC. Protein product: CASSLSAGAKEQYF.

The chain joins TRBV7-8 to TRBJ1-2, with a weak D call TRBD1 (6 bases). Trimming pared 3 bases from V and 8 bases from J, leaving 28 bases between. The CDR3 is 18 residues long. Germline V CDR1 and CDR2: SGHVS, FQNEAQ. As DNA, the CDR3 is TGTGCCAGCAGCTTTGAAGGAGGCGGAGGCGGGGGCGATCGGGGCTACACCTTC. Protein: CASSFEGGGGGGDRGYTF. The full variable domain, rest sourced from reference TRBV7-8 and TRBJ1-2, is GAGVSQSPRYKVAKRGQDVALRCDPISGHVSLFWYQQALGQGPEFLTYFQNEAQLDKSGLPSDRFFAERPEGSVSTLKIQRTQQEDSAVYLCASSFEGGGGGGDRGYTFGSGTRLTVV.

This rearrangement joins TRBV14 to TRBJ2-2; the D is unclear. The ends were cut back, 7 bases at V and 8 bases at J, with 14 bases in the middle. The CDR3 totals 13 residues. Germline CDR1 SGHDN, CDR2 FVKESK. The chain's CDR3 is CASNQEMFGELFF. CDR3 bases: TGTGCCAGCAACCAGGAGATGTTTGGGGAGCTGTTTTTT.

The CDR3 DNA follows: TGTGCCAGCAGCCAAGAGAGGAGACTAGCGGGGGGGGAGACCCAGTACTTC. It yields the protein CASSQERRLAGGETQYF. V is TRBV4-2 and J is TRBJ2-5; 14 bases fit TRBD2. The CDR3 has 17 amino acids. V shed 0 bases, J shed 5 bases, and the junction held 5 bases outside the gene matches. CDR1 is LGHNA, CDR2 YNFKEQ, per germline.

The genes are TRBV19 and TRBJ1-5, with 7 bases aligning to TRBD1. The CDR3 contains 16 residues. Germline V gives CDR1 LNHDA, CDR2 SQIVND (reference sequence). The ends lost 6 bases at V and 1 base at J; junction bases unmatched: 9. CDR3 in amino acids: CASSPRQGGSNQPQHF. The CDR3 DNA follows: TGTGCCAGTAGCCCCCGACAGGGTGGGAGCAATCAGCCCCAGCATTTT.

The rearrangement links TRBV11-1 to TRBJ2-3, with D perhaps TRBD2 (6 bases). V lost 2 bases to trimming and J lost 0 bases, with 12 bases between them. The CDR3 contains 16 residues. Germline V lookup: CDR1 SGHAT, CDR2 FQDESV (reference sequence). CDR3 nucleotides: TGTGCCAGCAGCTTATCGGCCAGCGGGAGCACAGATACGCAGTATTTT. Translation: CASSLSASGSTDTQYF.